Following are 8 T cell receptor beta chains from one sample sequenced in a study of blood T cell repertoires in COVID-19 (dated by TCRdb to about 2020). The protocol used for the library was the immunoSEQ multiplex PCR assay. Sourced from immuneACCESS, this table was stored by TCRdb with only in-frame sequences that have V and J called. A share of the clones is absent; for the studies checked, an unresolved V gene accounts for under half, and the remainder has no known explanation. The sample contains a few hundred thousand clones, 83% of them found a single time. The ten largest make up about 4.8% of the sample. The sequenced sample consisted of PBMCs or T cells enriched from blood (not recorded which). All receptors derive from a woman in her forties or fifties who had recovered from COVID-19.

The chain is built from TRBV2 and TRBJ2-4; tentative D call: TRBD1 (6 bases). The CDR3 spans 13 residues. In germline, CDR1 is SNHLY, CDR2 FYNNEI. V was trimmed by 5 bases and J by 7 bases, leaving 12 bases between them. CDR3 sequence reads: CASSLTQGNIQYF. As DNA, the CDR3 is TGTGCCAGCAGTCTCACTCAGGGGAACATTCAGTACTTC.

The CDR3, as DNA: TGTGCCACCAGTGAAGGACAGGGCTATGGCTACACCTTC. It yields the protein CATSEGQGYGYTF. J is TRBJ1-2 and V is TRBV24-1, with 8 bases aligning to TRBD1. Germline assignment: CDR1 KGHDR and CDR2 SFDVKD. The junction had 1 base not matched to a gene; V was cut back by 4 bases and J by 4 bases. This CDR3 has 13 residues.

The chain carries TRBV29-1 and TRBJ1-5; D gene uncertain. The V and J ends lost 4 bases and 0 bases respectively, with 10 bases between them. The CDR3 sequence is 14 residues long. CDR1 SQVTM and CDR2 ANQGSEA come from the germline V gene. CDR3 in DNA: TGCAGCGTTGTTTGGCAGTCTAGCAATCAGCCCCAGCATTTT. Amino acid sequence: CSVVWQSSNQPQHF.

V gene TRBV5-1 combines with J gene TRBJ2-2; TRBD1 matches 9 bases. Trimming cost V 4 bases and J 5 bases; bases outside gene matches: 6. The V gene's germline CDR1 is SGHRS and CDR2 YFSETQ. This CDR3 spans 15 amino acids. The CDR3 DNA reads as TGCGCCAGCAGCAGGGACAGGGTCCGGACCGGGGAGCTGTTTTTT. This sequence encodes CASSRDRVRTGELFF. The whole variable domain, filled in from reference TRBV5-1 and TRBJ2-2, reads KAGVTQTPRYLIKTRGQQVTLSCSPISGHRSVSWYQQTPGQGLQFLFEYFSETQRNKGNFPGRFSGRQFSNSRSEMNVSTLELGDSALYLCASSRDRVRTGELFFGEGSRLTVL.

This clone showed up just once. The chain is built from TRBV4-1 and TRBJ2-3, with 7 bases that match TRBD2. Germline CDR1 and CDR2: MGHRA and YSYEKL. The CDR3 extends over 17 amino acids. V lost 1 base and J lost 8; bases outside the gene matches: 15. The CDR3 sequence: CASSQGTGLGSVITQYF. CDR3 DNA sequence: TGCGCCAGCAGCCAAGGAACCGGACTAGGGAGCGTAATTACGCAGTATTTT.

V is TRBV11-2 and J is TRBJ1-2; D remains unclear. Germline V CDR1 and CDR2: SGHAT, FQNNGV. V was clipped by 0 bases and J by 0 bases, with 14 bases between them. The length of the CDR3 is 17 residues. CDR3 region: CASSLDGRRGANYGYTF. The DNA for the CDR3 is TGTGCCAGCAGCTTAGATGGTAGACGGGGAGCTAACTATGGCTACACCTTC.

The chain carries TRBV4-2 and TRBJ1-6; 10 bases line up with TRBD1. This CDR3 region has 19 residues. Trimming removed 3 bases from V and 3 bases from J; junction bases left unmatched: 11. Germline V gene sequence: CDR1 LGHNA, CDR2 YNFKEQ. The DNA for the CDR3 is TGTGCCAGCAGCCATATCACCGGGACAGGGGAATTCTATAATTCACCCCTCCACTTT. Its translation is CASSHITGTGEFYNSPLHF.

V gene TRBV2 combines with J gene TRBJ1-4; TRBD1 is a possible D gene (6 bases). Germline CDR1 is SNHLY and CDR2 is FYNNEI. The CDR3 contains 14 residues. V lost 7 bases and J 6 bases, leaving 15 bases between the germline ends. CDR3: CASIWRGPDEKLFF. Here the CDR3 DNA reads TGTGCCAGCATCTGGCGGGGGCCGGATGAAAAACTGTTTTTT.